This TCR beta chain is drawn from a study of T-cell memory formation after mild COVID-19. Background on the study: For the most part, TCR clusters were specific to one donor. Study-wide results and limits: The finding that pre-infection memory included some responding clones suggested that cross-reactive memory joined.

This clonotype was counted a few times. Its antigen remains unidentified. This CDR3 spans 14 amino acids. V lost 6 bases and J lost 7, with 16 bases in between. Germline CDR1 reads LGHDT; CDR2 reads YNNKEL (reference sequence). A single record per CDR3 protein comes from TCRdb applying MiXCR to the 5' RACE reads. This sample has approximately 400,000 distinct CDR3 sequences, with about a sixth found just once. This clonotype was sampled from a man aged 18 to 30 who had mild COVID-19 (a few samples of this study predate the infection). Cell type and time point are not known. Sequencing used PBMCs or a T cell subset sorted from them (not recorded which). This chain links TRBV3-1 with TRBJ2-1, with D perhaps matching TRBD2 (6 bases). CDR3 loop: CASRRAAGGNEQFF. DNA for the CDR3: TGTGCCAGCAGACGCGCCGCCGGGGGTAATGAGCAGTTCTTC.